These T cell receptor beta chains were read from a single sample in a study of blood T cell repertoires in COVID-19. Only in-frame clones appear in the TCRdb table, and some are missing; sequencing was by immunoSEQ multiplex PCR. Among 250,000 to 400,000 clones listed, roughly 91% were seen once. Sequencing was carried out using peripheral blood. The source of these receptors is a man in his fifties or sixties with active or convalescent COVID-19. Both conserved end residues are part of each CDR3. A D gene is named only where the DNA matches it firmly. Clone sizes are given selectively: once, few, many, or a class where the clone is expanded.

J: TRBJ2-1; V: TRBV5-8; D: TRBD1; size: NA; CDR3: CASSLASRGGGEQFF; DNA: TGTGCCAGCAGCTTGGCCTCTCGAGGGGGCGGTGAGCAGTTCTTC
J: TRBJ2-2; V: TRBV2; D: NA; size: NA; CDR3: CASSPRLTGELFF; DNA: TGTGCCAGCAGTCCTAGGCTCACCGGGGAGCTGTTTTTT
J: TRBJ1-4; V: TRBV6-5; D: TRBD1; size: many; CDR3: CATRTGKGNEKLFF; DNA: TGTGCCACCAGGACAGGGAAGGGTAATGAAAAACTGTTTTTT
J: TRBJ1-2; V: TRBV5-1; D: NA; size: NA; CDR3: CASSFGNRDYGYTF; DNA: TGCGCCAGCAGCTTCGGGAATCGGGACTATGGCTACACCTTC
J: TRBJ2-7; V: TRBV11-2; D: NA; size: NA; CDR3: CASSLDRKYEQYF; DNA: TGTGCCAGCAGCTTAGACAGGAAGTACGAGCAGTACTTC
J: TRBJ1-2; V: TRBV4-3; D: NA; size: NA; CDR3: CASSQEYQIQYGYTF; DNA: TGCGCCAGCAGCCAAGAATACCAGATTCAGTATGGCTACACCTTC
J: TRBJ1-1; V: TRBV14; D: TRBD1; size: NA; CDR3: CASSQAGTGEAFF; DNA: TGTGCCAGCAGCCAAGCCGGGACAGGGGAGGCTTTCTTT
J: TRBJ1-4; V: TRBV28; D: TRBD1; size: NA; CDR3: CASSWGTGGVGEKLFF; DNA: TGTGCCAGCAGTTGGGGGACAGGGGGCGTTGGAGAAAAACTGTTTTTT
J: TRBJ2-7; V: TRBV5-4; D: TRBD1; size: NA; CDR3: CASSLSQGVYEQYF; DNA: TGTGCCAGCAGCTTGAGCCAGGGGGTATACGAGCAGTACTTC
J: TRBJ1-5; V: TRBV28; D: NA; size: NA; CDR3: CASSVPGGGNQPQHF; DNA: TGTGCCAGCAGTGTTCCGGGGGGTGGCAATCAGCCCCAGCATTTT
J: TRBJ1-1; V: TRBV2; D: TRBD1; size: NA; CDR3: CASSEQGADTEAFF; DNA: TGTGCCAGCAGTGAACAGGGGGCGGACACTGAAGCTTTCTTT
J: TRBJ2-1; V: TRBV6-2/TRBV6-3; D: TRBD1; size: NA; CDR3: CASSYRGQPAYNEQFF; DNA: TGTGCCAGCAGTTACAGGGGACAGCCCGCCTACAATGAGCAGTTCTTC
J: TRBJ1-1; V: TRBV7-9; D: NA; size: NA; CDR3: CASSSVGHPEAFF; DNA: TGTGCCAGCAGCTCGGTCGGTCACCCTGAAGCTTTCTTT
J: TRBJ2-7; V: TRBV6-5; D: NA; size: many; CDR3: CASSPTGLEQYF; DNA: TGTGCCAGCAGTCCTACGGGGTTAGAGCAGTACTTC
J: TRBJ1-4; V: TRBV6-6; D: TRBD1; size: NA; CDR3: CASSRDRGREKLFF; DNA: TGTGCCAGCAGTCGGGACAGGGGGCGTGAAAAACTGTTTTTT
J: TRBJ2-1; V: TRBV4-1; D: TRBD2; size: NA; CDR3: CASSQDLPSGGGQFF; DNA: TGCGCCAGCAGCCAAGATCTACCTAGCGGGGGGGGGCAGTTCTTC
J: TRBJ1-3; V: TRBV3-1/TRBV3-2; D: TRBD1; size: NA; CDR3: CASSQGDRPGNTIYF; DNA: TGTGCCAGCAGCCAAGGGGACAGGCCCGGAAACACCATATATTTT
J: TRBJ1-5; V: TRBV19; D: NA; size: NA; CDR3: CASSIQNSNQPQHF; DNA: TGTGCCAGTAGTATACAGAATAGCAATCAGCCCCAGCATTTT
J: TRBJ1-2; V: TRBV11-2; D: NA; size: NA; CDR3: CASSLVGAGYGYTF; DNA: TGTGCCAGCAGCTTAGTGGGGGCAGGGTATGGCTACACCTTC
J: TRBJ1-3; V: TRBV7-2; D: TRBD1; size: once; CDR3: CASSLLSTGENTIYF; DNA: TGTGCCAGCAGCTTACTATCGACAGGGGAAAACACCATATATTTT
J: TRBJ2-3; V: TRBV5-8; D: TRBD1; size: NA; CDR3: CASSLELQGADTQYF; DNA: TGTGCCAGCAGCTTGGAACTGCAGGGGGCGGATACGCAGTATTTT
J: TRBJ1-3; V: TRBV3-1/TRBV3-2; D: NA; size: NA; CDR3: CASSQEGAGNTIYF; DNA: TGTGCCAGCAGCCAAGAAGGGGCTGGAAACACCATATATTTT
J: TRBJ1-5; V: TRBV2; D: NA; size: NA; CDR3: CASSFDISNQPQHF; DNA: TGTGCCAGCAGCTTCGACATTAGCAATCAGCCCCAGCATTTT
J: TRBJ1-6; V: TRBV5-5; D: TRBD1; size: NA; CDR3: CASTSGTAYNSPLHF; DNA: TGTGCCAGCACCTCCGGGACAGCCTATAATTCACCCCTCCACTTT
J: TRBJ1-3; V: TRBV7-3; D: NA; size: NA; CDR3: CASSLESGNTIYF; DNA: TGTGCCAGCAGCCTTGAGTCTGGAAACACCATATATTTT
J: TRBJ1-5; V: TRBV2; D: NA; size: NA; CDR3: CAEGGGTPQHF; DNA: TGTGCAGAGGGGGGGGGAACGCCCCAGCATTTT
J: TRBJ1-3; V: TRBV5-1; D: NA; size: few; CDR3: CASSIQGSRSGNTIYF; DNA: TGCGCCAGCAGCATTCAGGGAAGCCGCTCTGGAAACACCATATATTTT
J: TRBJ2-1; V: TRBV24-1; D: TRBD2; size: NA; CDR3: CATSDQTSGRAQNEQFF; DNA: TGTGCCACCAGTGATCAGACTAGCGGGAGGGCCCAAAATGAGCAGTTCTTC
J: TRBJ2-2; V: TRBV4-1; D: TRBD1; size: NA; CDR3: CASSQRLGGELFF; DNA: TGCGCCAGCAGCCAACGGTTAGGGGGCGAGCTGTTTTTT
J: TRBJ2-2; V: TRBV11-2; D: NA; size: once; CDR3: CASSLDIFSGGELFF; DNA: TGTGCCAGCAGCTTAGACATTTTCTCGGGCGGGGAGCTGTTTTTT
J: TRBJ2-7; V: TRBV27; D: NA; size: NA; CDR3: CASSPNFYEQYF; DNA: TGTGCCAGCAGTCCTAATTTCTACGAGCAGTACTTC
J: TRBJ1-2; V: TRBV6-2/TRBV6-3; D: NA; size: NA; CDR3: CASTPRRGYGYTF; DNA: TGTGCCAGCACCCCTCGTCGAGGCTATGGCTACACCTTC
J: TRBJ1-2; V: TRBV9; D: TRBD1; size: NA; CDR3: CASSPVGTEGYGYTF; DNA: TGTGCCAGCAGCCCTGTGGGGACAGAGGGATATGGCTACACCTTC
J: TRBJ1-4; V: TRBV6-5; D: NA; size: NA; CDR3: CASSSQGSTNEKLFF; DNA: TGTGCCAGCAGTTCACAGGGTTCAACTAATGAAAAACTGTTTTTT
J: TRBJ1-5; V: TRBV19; D: NA; size: NA; CDR3: CASSIDRGGANQPQHF; DNA: TGTGCCAGTAGTATAGATCGCGGGGGGGCCAATCAGCCCCAGCATTTT
J: TRBJ2-1; V: TRBV19; D: TRBD2; size: NA; CDR3: CASSSSGERNEQFF; DNA: TGTGCCAGTAGTTCTAGCGGGGAAAGGAATGAGCAGTTCTTC
J: TRBJ1-3; V: TRBV18; D: TRBD1; size: NA; CDR3: CASSPGTENTIYF; DNA: TGTGCCAGCTCACCCGGGACAGAAAACACCATATATTTT
J: TRBJ1-2; V: TRBV24-1; D: TRBD1; size: NA; CDR3: CATGGQGDYGYTF; DNA: TGTGCCACAGGGGGACAGGGTGACTATGGCTACACCTTC
J: TRBJ1-2; V: TRBV5-1; D: NA; size: NA; CDR3: CASSPIAGGYGYTF; DNA: TGCGCCAGCAGCCCCATTGCCGGAGGCTATGGCTACACCTTC
J: TRBJ2-2; V: TRBV19; D: NA; size: NA; CDR3: CASSILGQGTGELFF; DNA: TGTGCCAGTAGTATACTGGGGCAGGGCACCGGGGAGCTGTTTTTT
J: TRBJ1-4; V: TRBV6-8; D: NA; size: NA; CDR3: CASTPTRQVNEKLFF; DNA: TGTGCCAGCACCCCAACCAGACAGGTTAATGAAAAACTGTTTTTT
J: TRBJ1-6; V: TRBV11-3; D: NA; size: NA; CDR3: CASSFKSIPYNSPLHF; DNA: TGTGCCAGCAGCTTCAAGTCTATCCCCTATAATTCACCCCTCCACTTT
J: TRBJ1-3; V: TRBV3-1/TRBV3-2; D: NA; size: NA; CDR3: CASSQISVGGYTIYF; DNA: TGTGCCAGCAGCCAAATCTCCGTGGGGGGGTACACCATATATTTT
J: TRBJ2-7; V: TRBV7-8; D: TRBD2; size: once; CDR3: CASSLAVAGGRDEQYF; DNA: TGTGCCAGCAGCTTAGCTGTGGCGGGAGGTCGGGACGAGCAGTACTTC
J: TRBJ1-2; V: TRBV4-3; D: NA; size: NA; CDR3: CASSQDRGGFGGYTF; DNA: TGCGCCAGCAGCCAAGATCGGGGTGGCTTTGGAGGCTACACCTTC
J: TRBJ1-3; V: TRBV18; D: NA; size: NA; CDR3: CASSPPVDSGNTIYF; DNA: TGTGCCAGCTCACCACCAGTAGACTCTGGAAACACCATATATTTT
J: TRBJ1-2; V: TRBV9; D: NA; size: NA; CDR3: CASSVGEGQNYGYTF; DNA: TGTGCCAGCAGCGTAGGGGAGGGGCAGAACTATGGCTACACCTTC
J: TRBJ2-7; V: TRBV10-3; D: NA; size: NA; CDR3: CAISGGHNENYEQYF; DNA: TGTGCCATCAGTGGGGGGCACAACGAAAACTACGAGCAGTACTTC
J: TRBJ2-4; V: TRBV5-6; D: TRBD1; size: NA; CDR3: CASSLGQGGQNIQYF; DNA: TGTGCCAGCAGCTTGGGACAGGGGGGGCAAAACATTCAGTACTTC